This T cell receptor (beta chain) derives from a study of blood T cell repertoires in COVID-19. Study-level background: Researchers got acute and convalescent COVID-19 samples from the United States, Italy and Spain. In each case, the material was cDNA or gDNA derived from T cells, B-cell-depleted T cells, or PBMCs.

As processed by the authors: Reference gene primers were amplified, and this amplification served to estimate nucleated cell counts. Profiling relied on immunoSEQ multiplex PCR, and the TCRdb table lists in-frame clones only, not all of them. V, J and clone size are taken as reported in that table, and D and trimming were inferred from the DNA itself. In the table there are 120,000 or so clones, approximately 74% of which are singletons. With 3 bases clipped from V and 5 bases from J, the junction kept 9 bases outside the gene matches. CDR3 size: 17 residues. Per the germline V gene, CDR1 is SGHDT and CDR2 is YYEEEE.

Sequencing input: peripheral blood. This clonotype originated in a man aged 55 to 70 with acute or convalescent COVID-19. The V call is TRBV5-6, the J call TRBJ2-5, with 14 bases aligning to TRBD2. CDR3 amino acids: CASSSWGLAGVRETQYF. In DNA, the CDR3 is TGTGCCAGCAGCTCCTGGGGACTAGCGGGAGTCCGGGAGACCCAGTACTTC.